This entry is about one T cell receptor (beta chain). Its antigen remains unknown. The sample comes from a study of T cells in tuberculosis. General study points: GEM motif frequencies gave approximately 70% accuracy; the GMM repertoire gave roughly 90%. Smaller alpha distances in active tuberculosis partly reflected shorter CDR3-alpha lengths.

The CDR3 loop spans 11 amino acids. The V and J ends lost 2 bases and 14 bases respectively, with 12 bases between them. Germline assignment: CDR1 DFQATT and CDR2 SNEGSKA (reference sequence). Sequencing used immunoSEQ multiplex PCR; TCRdb keeps in-frame clones, though not all of them. Among around 40,000 clones, around 94% were seen once, and the ten largest hold around 4%. This sample's time point: new active TB diagnosis, blood taken before or within 7 days of starting treatment. Positive smear microscopy and/or M. tuberculosis culture confirmed active disease. Unsorted cryopreserved PBMC were sequenced, averaging around 99,000 T cells per clinical donor.

This sample comprised PBMCs, obtained at tuberculosis diagnosis. This clonotype was obtained from an adult with tuberculosis. The rearrangement joins TRBV20-1 to TRBJ1-4; D is unclear. The CDR3 nucleotides read TGCAGTGCTAGAAAAGGTCCGGGTCTGTTTTTT. Residues: CSARKGPGLFF.